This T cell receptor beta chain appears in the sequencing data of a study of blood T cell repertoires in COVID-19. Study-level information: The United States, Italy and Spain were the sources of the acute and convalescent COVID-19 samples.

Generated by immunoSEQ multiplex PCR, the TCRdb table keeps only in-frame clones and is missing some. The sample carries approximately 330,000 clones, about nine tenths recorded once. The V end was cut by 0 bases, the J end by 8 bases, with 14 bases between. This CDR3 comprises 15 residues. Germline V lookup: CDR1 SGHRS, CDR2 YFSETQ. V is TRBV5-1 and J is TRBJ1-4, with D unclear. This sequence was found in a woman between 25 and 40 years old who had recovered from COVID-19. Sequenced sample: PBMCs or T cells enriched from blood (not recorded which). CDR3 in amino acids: CASSLAQGRREKLFF. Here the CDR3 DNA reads TGCGCCAGCAGCTTGGCGCAAGGCAGGAGGGAAAAACTGTTTTTT. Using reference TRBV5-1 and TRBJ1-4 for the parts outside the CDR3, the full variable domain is KAGVTQTPRYLIKTRGQQVTLSCSPISGHRSVSWYQQTPGQGLQFLFEYFSETQRNKGNFPGRFSGRQFSNSRSEMNVSTLELGDSALYLCASSLAQGRREKLFFGSGTQLSVL.